One sample yielded the 21 T cell receptor beta chains listed below, sequenced in a study of patients and donors after allogeneic stem cell transplantation. TCRdb recomputed calls from the RT-PCR reads with MiXCR, one row per CDR3 protein. The repertoire holds about 960,000 distinct CDR3 sequences, with under 20% as singletons. The specimen sequenced was blood, either unsorted or a sorted T cell fraction (not recorded which). Receptor source: a human donor who was either an allogeneic HSCT recipient or a stem cell or donor lymphocyte infusion donor (not recorded which). It is not recorded whose cells these are; they may come from a transplant donor.

This clonotype has more than one count but fewer than ten. The rearrangement uses TRBV14 and TRBJ2-1; D remains ambiguous. CDR1 and CDR2 (germline): SGHDN, FVKESK. The CDR3 consists of 13 residues. V was trimmed by 3 bases and J by 6 bases, leaving 9 bases between them. DNA of the CDR3: TGTGCCAGCAGCCAGGGCGTCGTCAATGAGCAGTTCTTC. Its protein product is CASSQGVVNEQFF.

This clonotype was observed a few times. This chain uses TRBV6-2 or TRBV6-3 with TRBJ1-5, with a weak D call TRBD1 (6 bases). V lost 3 bases to trimming and J lost 5 bases, with 14 bases between them. Per germline, CDR1 MNHEY and CDR2 SVGEGT. The CDR3 contains 15 residues. The DNA of the CDR3 is TGTGCCAGCAGTTATGCGGGGGGCATGTATCAGCCCCAGCATTTT. Residues: CASSYAGGMYQPQHF.

This clonotype was seen more than once but under ten times. The chain uses TRBV4-3 and TRBJ2-2; TRBD2 aligns across 11 bases. V was clipped by 0 bases and J by 2 bases; unmatched bases: 2. Per germline, CDR1 LGHNA and CDR2 YSLEER. The CDR3 is 17 residues long. CDR3 sequence (DNA): TGCGCCAGCAGCCAAGAACTAGCGGGGGTAAACACCGGGGAGCTGTTTTTT. This translates into CASSQELAGVNTGELFF.

V usage is TRBV9 and J usage is TRBJ2-2; no clear D. The germline V and J ends were trimmed by 7 bases and 7 bases, with 8 bases remaining between them. The CDR3 runs to 11 residues. The germline V gene encodes CDR1 SGDLS and CDR2 YYNGEE. This CDR3 reads CASGLDGELFF. The CDR3 DNA sequence: TGTGCCAGCGGCTTGGACGGGGAGCTGTTTTTT.

This clonotype was recorded a few times. V and J are TRBV29-1 and TRBJ2-7, with D hard to call. The CDR3 extends over 13 amino acids. Germline V gene lookup returns CDR1 SQVTM and CDR2 ANQGSEA. V shed 7 bases and J shed 3 bases, with 16 bases lying between them. CDR3 in amino acids: CSAVETAYYEQYF. CDR3 in DNA: TGCAGCGCCGTCGAGACTGCTTACTACGAGCAGTACTTC.

This clonotype was seen only a few times. This sequence joins TRBV27 and TRBJ2-1; 7 nucleotides align to TRBD2. This CDR3 comprises 15 residues. J was trimmed by 3 bases and V by 5 bases; bases with no gene match: 7. The V gene's germline CDR1 is MNHEY and CDR2 SMNVEV (reference sequence). For the CDR3, the DNA is TGTGCCAGCAGTGCCTCTAGCGGACTCTACAATGAGCAGTTCTTC. Residues: CASSASSGLYNEQFF.

Only a few counts were recorded for this clonotype. This sequence joins TRBV18 and TRBJ1-2; no clear D. CDR1 is KGHSH, CDR2 LQKENI, per germline. CDR3 length equals 14 residues. V shed 2 bases and J shed 3 bases, with 10 bases lying between them. In nucleotides, the CDR3 is TGTGCCAGCTCACCAGGGGTGTCGGACTATGGCTACACCTTC. Its translation: CASSPGVSDYGYTF.

CDR3 coding DNA: TGTGCCAGCAGCGTAATACCGACGGGCTATGAAAAACTGTTTTTT. Its protein is CASSVIPTGYEKLFF. The rearrangement joins TRBV9 to TRBJ1-4; no clear D. Trimming removed 1 base at V and 6 bases at J, with 13 bases between. Germline V gene lookup returns CDR1 SGDLS and CDR2 YYNGEE. The CDR3 length is 15 residues.

The V gene is TRBV20-1, the J gene TRBJ2-1; TRBD2 matches at 8 bases. Germline-derived CDR1 and CDR2 are DFQATT and SNEGSKA (reference sequence). This CDR3 has 15 amino acids. Trimming removed 5 bases from V and 3 bases from J; junction bases left unmatched: 9. The DNA of the CDR3 is TGCAGTGCTCTCCCACTAGCGGCCAACTACAATGAGCAGTTCTTC. It translates to CSALPLAANYNEQFF.

This clonotype appeared a few times. This sequence joins TRBV11-2 and TRBJ2-1; D gene unclear. Germline V gene data show CDR1 as SGHAT and CDR2 as FQNNGV. V lost 4 bases to trimming and J lost 7 bases, with 17 bases between them. The CDR3 is 15 amino acids. The CDR3 DNA follows: TGTGCCAGCAGCTCAAACAAGGGTCTCTTGAATGAGCAGTTCTTC. This sequence encodes CASSSNKGLLNEQFF.

V and J are TRBV4-1 and TRBJ2-1, with D possibly being TRBD2 (6 bases). Germline values: CDR1 MGHRA, CDR2 YSYEKL. V was cut by 4 bases and J by 7 bases, with 20 bases left in between. CDR3 length: 16 residues. The DNA for the CDR3 is TGCGCCAGCAGCCGCGGCAGCAGACTAGAATCGAATGAGCAGTTCTTC. Translated, it gives CASSRGSRLESNEQFF.

This clonotype was seen only a few times. The CDR3 DNA reads TGTGCCAGCAGCCCGGGGGCAGGACGCAAATACAATGAGCAGTTCTTC. This codes for CASSPGAGRKYNEQFF. The chain uses TRBV5-5 and TRBJ2-1, with D possibly called TRBD1 or TRBD2 (6 bases each). The ends were cut back, 4 bases at V and 4 bases at J, with 18 bases in the middle. CDR1 and CDR2 from the germline V gene are SGHKS and YYEKEE (reference sequence). The CDR3 runs to 16 residues. Full variable domain (missing parts from reference TRBV5-5 and TRBJ2-1): DAGVTQSPTHLIKTRGQQVTLRCSPISGHKSVSWYQQVLGQGPQFIFQYYEKEERGRGNFPDRFSARQFPNYSSELNVNALLLGDSALYLCASSPGAGRKYNEQFFGPGTRLTVL.

The CDR3 bases are TGTGCCGGGCTTCTATCGGGGGTCGGGGAGCTGTTTTTT. Protein product: CAGLLSGVGELFF. The genes are TRBV7-2 and TRBJ2-2; D is perhaps TRBD2 (6 bases). Germline V gives CDR1 SGHTA, CDR2 FQGNSA. Trimming stripped 11 bases from V and 7 bases from J, with 17 bases between. CDR3 size: 13 residues.

This clonotype turned up a few times. The chain recombines TRBV6-1 with TRBJ2-4, with 7 bases aligning to TRBD1. CDR1 and CDR2 from the germline V gene are MNHNS and SASEGT. The CDR3 extends over 13 amino acids. The junction had 6 bases not matched to a gene; V was cut back by 5 bases and J by 8 bases. CDR3 bases: TGTGCCAGCAGTCGAGGGGGCAGGGACATTCAGTACTTC. This codes for CASSRGGRDIQYF.

This sequence joins TRBV6-5 and TRBJ1-1, with D maybe TRBD1 (6 bases). Germline loops: CDR1 MNHEY, CDR2 SVGAGI. The CDR3 has 18 amino acids. The V gene lost 2 bases and the J gene lost 2 bases, with 21 bases spanning the gap. DNA for the CDR3: TGTGCCAGCAGTTACAGGTTCGGGAGGGGGGAGGACAACACTGAAGCTTTCTTT. This translates into CASSYRFGRGEDNTEAFF.

This chain connects TRBV10-3 to TRBJ2-3, with D maybe TRBD2 (6 bases). The CDR3 spans 17 residues. V was pared by 6 bases and J by 0 bases, with 19 bases between. The V gene's germline CDR1 is ENHRY and CDR2 SYGVKD. The CDR3 region has the DNA TGTGCCATCAGAGCCTTTTTTAGCGGTTCTAGCACAGATACGCAGTATTTT. Translated: CAIRAFFSGSSTDTQYF.

This clonotype came up a few times. The chain recombines TRBV21-1 with TRBJ2-1; TRBD2, as called in the table, went unchecked against the DNA. TRBV21-1 is labeled a pseudogene. This CDR3 region has 16 residues. The CDR3 bases are TGTGCCAGCGCTAGGGTCCGAGACTACTCCTACAATGAGCAGTTCTTC. It codes for CASARVRDYSYNEQFF.

The chain joins TRBV19 to TRBJ1-2; 7 bases are a match to TRBD1. The CDR3 consists of 13 residues. Germline trimming cut 0 bases from V and 8 bases from J; bases unmatched to any gene: 3. Germline V gives CDR1 LNHDA, CDR2 SQIVND (reference sequence). The CDR3 DNA reads TGTGCCAGTAGTATAGAGACAGGGTACGGCTACACCTTC. Translation: CASSIETGYGYTF.

This chain links TRBV4-2 with TRBJ1-1, with 10 bases that match TRBD1. J gave up 1 base and V 3 bases, and 5 bases lay outside the gene matches. CDR1 and CDR2 (germline): LGHNA, YNFKEQ. The CDR3 is 16 residues long. In nucleotides, the CDR3 is TGTGCCAGCAGCCAGGGGACAGGGGTTGAGAACACTGAAGCTTTCTTT. It is translated as CASSQGTGVENTEAFF.

The chain has TRBV20-1 and TRBJ2-3, with 7 bases aligning to TRBD2. CDR1 is DFQATT, CDR2 SNEGSKA, per germline (reference sequence). This CDR3 spans 12 amino acids. The chain's CDR3 is CSPRGGTDTQYF. DNA for the CDR3: TGCAGCCCTCGGGGGGGCACAGATACGCAGTATTTT.

Note on this clonotype: A clone one base away is much larger, so this may be a read error. This rearrangement joins TRBV12-3 or TRBV12-4 to TRBJ2-5; D gene ambiguous. This CDR3 has 13 amino acids. The V end was cut by 3 bases, the J end by 5 bases, with 10 bases between. The CDR3: CASSLDGWETQYF. Written as DNA, the CDR3 is TGTGCCAGCAGTTTGGACGGATGGGAGACCCAGTACTTC.